This paragraph reports one TCR beta chain. Its cognate antigen has yet to be identified. The record has no base qualities; no much larger clone is one base away. According to the study, the label for this sample's time point signals: progressive disease on ibrutinib. For TCR beta library preparation, about 2 micrograms of genomic DNA were isolated from cryopreserved PBMCs. High-throughput TCR beta sequencing was performed on longitudinal blood samples from CLL patients receiving ibrutinib monotherapy. The patients were enrolled in a single-center, open-label phase 2 trial of ibrutinib monotherapy. The sample comes from a study of cytotoxic CD8 clonotypes in ibrutinib-treated CLL (dated by TCRdb to 2020 to 2023). Broadly, across the study: The cohort had ten to twelve relapsed/refractory and around 15 treatment-naive patients; roughly 18 were IGHV unmutated. Of the 90 or so people in the trial, some 28 had longitudinal samples available. Response samples were taken after a median of approximately 13 months on treatment, ranging from roughly 6 to 36 months. All remission and progressive disease samples were collected while patients were still receiving ibrutinib. On average, each sample yielded 255,043 productive templates and 80,000 to 95,000 productive rearrangements. Partial responses were observed in approximately 24 patients and complete responses in 2; after a median follow-up of around 68 months, remission was maintained in approximately 14 patients and progression was observed in approximately twelve. Cryopreserved peripheral blood mononuclear cells were collected at three points: before therapy, at response, and at either sustained remission or disease progression. What the authors observed across the whole study: Sampling times were not matched between sustained-remission and progressing patients, and lymph node repertoires were not studied. Baseline clonality was found to be higher than that of age-matched healthy donors and was strongly correlated with circulating CD8+ T-cell counts. An increase in clonality was observed at ibrutinib response, with clonality remaining stable during sustained remission and falling back toward baseline at progression. Public clonotypes were rare and either shrank or stayed stable during treatment, and the rise in clonality at ibrutinib response reflected expansion of private clonotypes.

A MiSeq instrument was used for deep resolution sequencing, which targeted depths ranging from 1 in 1 million up to 1 in 200,000 T cells, with coverage averaging 10x for each clonotype. The immunoSEQ hsTCRB Kit was used to generate the TCR beta libraries. The published analysis was carried out like this. ImmunoSEQ Data Assistant and ImmunoSEQ Analyzer were used for data analysis, and V, D and J genes were assigned according to IMGT definitions. Clonality, with values ranging from 0 to 1, was calculated as one minus the normalized Shannon entropy of productive rearrangement frequencies. Only overrepresented clonotypes making up at least 0.05% of the repertoire of each patient were included in the public clonotype analysis. About a dozen repertoires from age-matched healthy donors, obtained from immuneACCESS, served as clonality controls. This immuneACCESS table, as held by TCRdb, lists in-frame sequences with V and J called but not all clones. Of the missing ones, under half trace to an unresolved V gene in checked studies; the others have no known cause. V and J calls and clone size are those listed in that table; D and trimming were worked out from the DNA. Within this sample are about 300,000 clones, with less than 85% of them counted one time only. In total, the top ten clones hold approximately 5.6% of the sample.

V sheds 8 bases and J sheds 5 bases, leaving 6 bases between their ends. The germline V gene yields SNHLY for CDR1 and FYNNEI for CDR2. The cysteine opens and the phenylalanine closes a CDR3 of 10 amino acids. Just CDR3 DNA is preserved here, 30 bases in frame from base 1. The TCR was taken from a human donor with chronic lymphocytic leukemia. Sequenced here: PBMCs, sampled at disease progression, from a patient treated with ibrutinib. This receptor chain uses TRBV2 and TRBJ2-5; no D gene call is confident. CDR3 sequence: CASGIETQYF. The DNA reads TGTGCCAGCGGAATCGAGACCCAGTACTTC. Here the CDR3 is joined to the reference TRBV2 and TRBJ2-5 genes, and the full variable domain is: EPEVTQTPSHQVTQMGQEVILRCVPISNHLYFYWYRQILGQKVEFLVSFYNNEISEKSEIFDDQFSVERPDGSNFTLKIRSTKLEDSAMYFCASGIETQYFGPGTRLLVL.